This TCR beta chain originates from a study of cytomegalovirus exposure and HLA in healthy donors. Overall study results and limits: TCR beta chains associated with HLA were, in a later analysis, more clonally expanded than equally common others.

13 Jbeta primers and 60 Vbeta primers were used for the PCR. Libraries were prepared by immunoSEQ multiplex PCR; TCRdb keeps only in-frame clonotypes and omits some of them. The sample lists roughly 77,000 clones; about two thirds were seen once. For this clone: Its antigen is unknown.

The donors comprised healthy bone marrow donors. The CDR3 is made up of 15 amino acids. V gave up 0 bases and J gave up 0 bases, with 7 bases separating them. The germline gives CDR1 SGHNT, CDR2 YENEEA. The TCR was taken from a woman in her 40s in good health and CMV-seropositive. Sequenced material: PBMCs. This rearrangement joins TRBV11-3 to TRBJ2-3; no clear D gene. The CDR3 sequence is CASSLDGYSTDTQYF. The CDR3 DNA reads TGTGCCAGCAGCTTAGACGGGTATAGCACAGATACGCAGTATTTT.